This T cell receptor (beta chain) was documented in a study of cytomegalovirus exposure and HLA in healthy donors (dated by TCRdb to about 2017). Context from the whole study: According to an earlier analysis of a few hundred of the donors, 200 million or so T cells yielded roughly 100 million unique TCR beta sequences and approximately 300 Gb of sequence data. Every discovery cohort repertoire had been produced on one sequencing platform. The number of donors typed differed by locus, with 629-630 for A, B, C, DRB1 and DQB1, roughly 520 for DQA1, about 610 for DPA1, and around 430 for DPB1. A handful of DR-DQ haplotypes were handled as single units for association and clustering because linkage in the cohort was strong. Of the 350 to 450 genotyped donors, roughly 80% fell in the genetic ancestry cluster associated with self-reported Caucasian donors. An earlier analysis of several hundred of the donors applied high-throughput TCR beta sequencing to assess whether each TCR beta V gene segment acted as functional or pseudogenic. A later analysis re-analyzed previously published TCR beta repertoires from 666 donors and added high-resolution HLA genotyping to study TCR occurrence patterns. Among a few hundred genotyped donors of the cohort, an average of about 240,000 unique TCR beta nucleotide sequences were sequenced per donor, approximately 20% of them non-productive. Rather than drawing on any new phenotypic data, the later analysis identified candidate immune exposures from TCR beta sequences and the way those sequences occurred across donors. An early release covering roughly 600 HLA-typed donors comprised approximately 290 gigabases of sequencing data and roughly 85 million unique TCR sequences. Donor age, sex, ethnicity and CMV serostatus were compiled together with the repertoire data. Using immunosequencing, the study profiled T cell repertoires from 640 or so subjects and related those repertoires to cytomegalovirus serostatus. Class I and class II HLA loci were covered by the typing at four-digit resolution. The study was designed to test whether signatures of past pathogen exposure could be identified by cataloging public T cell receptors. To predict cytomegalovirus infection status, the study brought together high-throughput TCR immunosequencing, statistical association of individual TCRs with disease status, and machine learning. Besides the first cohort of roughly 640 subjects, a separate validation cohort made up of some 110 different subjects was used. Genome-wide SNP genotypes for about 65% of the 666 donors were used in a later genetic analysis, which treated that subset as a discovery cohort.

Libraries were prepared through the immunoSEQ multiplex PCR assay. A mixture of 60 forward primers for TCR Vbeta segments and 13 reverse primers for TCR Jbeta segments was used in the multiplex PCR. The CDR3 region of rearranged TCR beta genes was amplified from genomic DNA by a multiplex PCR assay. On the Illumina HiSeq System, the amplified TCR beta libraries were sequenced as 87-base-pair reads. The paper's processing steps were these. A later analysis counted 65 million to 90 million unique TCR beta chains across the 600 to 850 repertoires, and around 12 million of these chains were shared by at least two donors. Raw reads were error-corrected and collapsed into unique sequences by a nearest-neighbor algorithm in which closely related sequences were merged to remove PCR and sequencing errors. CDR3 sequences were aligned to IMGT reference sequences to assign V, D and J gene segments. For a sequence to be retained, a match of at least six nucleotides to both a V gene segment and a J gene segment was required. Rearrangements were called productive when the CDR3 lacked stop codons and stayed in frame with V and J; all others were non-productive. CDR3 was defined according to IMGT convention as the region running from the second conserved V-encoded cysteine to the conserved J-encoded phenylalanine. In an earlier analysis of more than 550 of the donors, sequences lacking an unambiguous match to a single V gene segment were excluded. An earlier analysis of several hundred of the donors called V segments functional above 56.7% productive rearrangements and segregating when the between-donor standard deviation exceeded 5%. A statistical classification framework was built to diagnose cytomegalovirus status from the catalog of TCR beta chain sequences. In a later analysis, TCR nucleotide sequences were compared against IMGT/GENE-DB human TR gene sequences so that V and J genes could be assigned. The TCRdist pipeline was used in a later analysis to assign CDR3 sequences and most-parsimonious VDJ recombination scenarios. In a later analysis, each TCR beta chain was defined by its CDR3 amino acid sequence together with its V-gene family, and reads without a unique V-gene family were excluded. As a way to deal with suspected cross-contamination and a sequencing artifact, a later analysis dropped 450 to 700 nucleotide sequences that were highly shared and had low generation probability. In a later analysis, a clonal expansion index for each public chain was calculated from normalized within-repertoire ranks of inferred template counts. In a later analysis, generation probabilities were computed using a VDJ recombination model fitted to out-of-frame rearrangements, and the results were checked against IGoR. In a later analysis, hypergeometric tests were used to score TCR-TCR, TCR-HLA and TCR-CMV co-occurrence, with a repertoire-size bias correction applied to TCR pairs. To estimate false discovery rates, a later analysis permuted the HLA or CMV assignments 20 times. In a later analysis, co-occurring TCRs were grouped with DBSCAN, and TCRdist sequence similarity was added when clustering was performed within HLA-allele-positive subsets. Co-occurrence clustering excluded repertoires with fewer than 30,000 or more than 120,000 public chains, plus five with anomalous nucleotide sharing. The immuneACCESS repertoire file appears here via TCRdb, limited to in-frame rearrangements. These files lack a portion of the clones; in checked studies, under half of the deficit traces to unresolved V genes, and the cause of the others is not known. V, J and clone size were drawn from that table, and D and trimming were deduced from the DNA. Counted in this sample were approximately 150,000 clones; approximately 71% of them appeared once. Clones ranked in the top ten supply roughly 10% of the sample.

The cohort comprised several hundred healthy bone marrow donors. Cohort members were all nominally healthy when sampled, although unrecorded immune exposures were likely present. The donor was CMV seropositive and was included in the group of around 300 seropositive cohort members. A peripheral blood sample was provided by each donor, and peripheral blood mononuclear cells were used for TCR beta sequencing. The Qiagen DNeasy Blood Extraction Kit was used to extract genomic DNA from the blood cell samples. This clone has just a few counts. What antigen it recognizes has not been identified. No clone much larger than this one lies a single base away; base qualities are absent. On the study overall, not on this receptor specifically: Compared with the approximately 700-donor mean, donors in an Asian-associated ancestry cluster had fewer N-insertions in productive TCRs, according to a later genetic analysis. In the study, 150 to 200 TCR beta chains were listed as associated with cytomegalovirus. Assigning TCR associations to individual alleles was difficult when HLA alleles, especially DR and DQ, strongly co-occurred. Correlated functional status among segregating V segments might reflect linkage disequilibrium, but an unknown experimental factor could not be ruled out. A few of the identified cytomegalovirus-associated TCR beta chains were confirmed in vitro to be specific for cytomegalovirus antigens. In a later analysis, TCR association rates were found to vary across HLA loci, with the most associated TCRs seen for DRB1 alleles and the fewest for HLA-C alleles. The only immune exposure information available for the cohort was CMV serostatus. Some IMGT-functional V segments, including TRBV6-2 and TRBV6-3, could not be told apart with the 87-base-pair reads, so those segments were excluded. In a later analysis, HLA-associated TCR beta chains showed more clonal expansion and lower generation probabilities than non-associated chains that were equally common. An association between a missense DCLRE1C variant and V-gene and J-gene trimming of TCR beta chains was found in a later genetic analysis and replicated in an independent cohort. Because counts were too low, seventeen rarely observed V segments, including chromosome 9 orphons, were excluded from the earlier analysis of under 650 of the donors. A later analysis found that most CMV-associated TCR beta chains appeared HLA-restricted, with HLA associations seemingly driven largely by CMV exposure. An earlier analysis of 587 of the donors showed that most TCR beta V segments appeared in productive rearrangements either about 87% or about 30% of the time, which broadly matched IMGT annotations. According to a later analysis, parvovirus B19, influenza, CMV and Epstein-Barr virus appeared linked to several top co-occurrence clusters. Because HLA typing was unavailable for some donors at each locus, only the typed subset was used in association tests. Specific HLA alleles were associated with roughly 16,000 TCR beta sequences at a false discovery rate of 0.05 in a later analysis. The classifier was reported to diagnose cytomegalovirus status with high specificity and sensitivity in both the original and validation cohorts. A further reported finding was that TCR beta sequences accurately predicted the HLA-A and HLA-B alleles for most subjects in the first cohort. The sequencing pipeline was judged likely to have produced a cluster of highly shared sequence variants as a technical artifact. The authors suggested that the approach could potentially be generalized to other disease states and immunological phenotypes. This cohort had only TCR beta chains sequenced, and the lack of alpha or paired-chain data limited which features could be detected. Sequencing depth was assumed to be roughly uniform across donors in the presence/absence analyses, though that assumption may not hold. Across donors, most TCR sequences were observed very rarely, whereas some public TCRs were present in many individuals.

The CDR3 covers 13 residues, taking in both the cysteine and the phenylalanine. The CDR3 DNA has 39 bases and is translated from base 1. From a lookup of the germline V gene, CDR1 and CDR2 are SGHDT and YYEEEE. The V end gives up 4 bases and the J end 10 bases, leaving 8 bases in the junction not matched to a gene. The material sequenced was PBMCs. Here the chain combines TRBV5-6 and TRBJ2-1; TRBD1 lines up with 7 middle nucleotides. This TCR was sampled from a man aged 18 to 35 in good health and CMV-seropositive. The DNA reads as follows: TGTGCCAGCAGCATCTACAGGGGAAGAGAGCAGTTCTTC. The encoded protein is CASSIYRGREQFF.